This T cell receptor (beta chain) was recovered during a study of PD-L1 blockade in urothelial cancer. As for the study in general: When patients started atezolizumab around 2014, it was given at 1,200 mg intravenously every 3 weeks.

Regarding this clone: Its antigen is as yet unknown.

J gave up 7 bases and V 0 bases, and 6 bases lay outside the gene matches. The CDR3 runs to 15 residues. Germline CDR1 SGHNT, CDR2 YYREEE (reference sequence). Data came from immunoSEQ multiplex PCR; TCRdb stores just in-frame clones and leaves some out. The sample consists of tens of thousands of clones, nearly 90% of them appearing once. For each patient, 1 to 8 samples were obtained, pretreatment and on-treatment. Findings of the study overall: Better survival was forecast by a pretreatment blood TCR clonality below the median.

The clonotype was recovered from a man aged 55 to 70 with urothelial cancer. This material consisted of PBMCs, taken around atezolizumab (anti-PD-L1) treatment. The chain uses TRBV5-4 and TRBJ2-1; 8 bases are shared with TRBD1. The CDR3 DNA sequence: TGTGCCAGCAGCTTGGTTCAGGGGGCACGGAATGAGCAGTTCTTC. Translating gives CASSLVQGARNEQFF.